These 25 T cell receptor beta chains came from one sample sequenced in a study of T-cell memory formation after mild COVID-19. TCRdb independently ran MiXCR on the 5' RACE reads; one entry per CDR3 protein. The sample carries about 440,000 distinct CDR3 sequences, around 20% recorded once. The specimen sequenced was PBMCs or a T cell subset sorted from them (not recorded which). The receptors derive from an adult woman who had mild COVID-19 (a few samples of this study predate the infection). Cell type and time point are not known.

This clonotype occurred a few times. The chain employs TRBV27 and TRBJ1-5, with D possibly being TRBD1 (6 bases). V gave up 4 bases and J gave up 0 bases, with 10 bases separating them. This CDR3 has 15 residues. Looked up from germline, CDR1 is MNHEY and CDR2 is SMNVEV (reference sequence). The CDR3: CASSSTGYSNQPQHF. CDR3 bases: TGTGCCAGCAGTTCGACAGGATATAGCAATCAGCCCCAGCATTTT.

A few counts support this clonotype. The chain carries TRBV11-1 and TRBJ1-1, with TRBD1 matching over 8 bases. CDR1 SGHAT and CDR2 FQDESV come from the germline V gene (reference sequence). The CDR3 runs 15 residues. V lost 5 bases to trimming and J lost 3 bases; unmatched junction nucleotides: 8. CDR3 in amino acids: CASSPDRAEYTEAFF. The DNA of the CDR3 is TGTGCCAGCAGCCCGGACAGGGCCGAATACACTGAAGCTTTCTTT.

The J gene is TRBJ2-7, the V gene TRBV2; no clear D. CDR3 length equals 12 residues. The V end lost 5 bases, the J end lost 6 bases, and 11 bases lay between the germline ends. The germline V gene has CDR1 SNHLY and CDR2 FYNNEI. DNA of the CDR3: TGTGCCAGCAGTTTGCCCTTTGGCGAGCAGTACTTC. This codes for CASSLPFGEQYF.

CDR3 region: CASSLAGTKETQYF. The CDR3 coding sequence is TGCGCCAGCAGCTTGGCTGGGACAAAAGAGACCCAGTACTTC. The V call is TRBV5-1, the J call TRBJ2-5; tentative D call: TRBD1 (6 bases). Per the germline V gene, CDR1 is SGHRS and CDR2 is YFSETQ. V lost 0 bases and J lost 3, with 9 bases in between. The CDR3 is 14 residues long.

CDR3 protein: CSAHRAGGHTEAFF. Here the CDR3 DNA reads TGCAGTGCTCATCGAGCAGGGGGGCACACTGAAGCTTTCTTT. This chain uses TRBV20-1 with TRBJ1-1; 7 positions match TRBD1. This CDR3 spans 14 amino acids. CDR1 and CDR2 (germline): DFQATT, SNEGSKA (reference sequence). V lost 5 bases and J lost 3; bases outside the gene matches: 9.

The chain carries TRBV6-5 and TRBJ2-2; D unclear. CDR3 length: 12 residues. V was shortened by 6 bases and J by 8 bases, with 10 bases between the two germline ends. In germline, CDR1 is MNHEY, CDR2 SVGAGI. The CDR3 nucleotides read TGTGCCAGCAGCTCGGACGTAGGGGAGCTGTTTTTT. It codes for CASSSDVGELFF.

This clonotype was seen more than once but under ten times. This chain links TRBV7-6 with TRBJ2-5; TRBD2 agrees at 7 bases. V was pared by 5 bases and J by 0 bases, with 6 bases of the junction left unmatched. Germline V gives CDR1 SGHVS, CDR2 FNYEAQ. This CDR3 spans 15 amino acids. In DNA, the CDR3 is TGTGCCAGCAGCCCTACAGCGGGGTACCAAGAGACCCAGTACTTC. The encoded protein is CASSPTAGYQETQYF.

The chain couples TRBV28 to TRBJ2-1; 10 nucleotides match TRBD2. V lost 1 base, J lost 5 bases, and 5 bases stayed unmatched. CDR1 and CDR2 from the germline V gene are MDHEN and SYDVKM. The CDR3 contains 16 residues. The CDR3 loop reads CASSLYWLAGDNEQFF. The CDR3 DNA reads as TGTGCCAGCAGTTTATATTGGCTAGCGGGGGACAATGAGCAGTTCTTC.

V gene TRBV9 combines with J gene TRBJ1-6, with 8 positions matching TRBD1. Germline V gene data show CDR1 as SGDLS and CDR2 as YYNGEE. CDR3 length: 16 amino acids. The V gene end was trimmed by 0 bases and the J gene end by 6 bases; junction bases not matched to a gene: 5. CDR3 protein: CASSVAQGAGNSPLHF. The CDR3 DNA reads as TGTGCCAGCAGCGTAGCCCAGGGGGCTGGTAATTCACCCCTCCACTTT.

This clonotype occurred a few times. This chain uses TRBV7-9 with TRBJ2-1; D is unclear. Germline V lookup: CDR1 SEHNR, CDR2 FQNEAQ (reference sequence). The CDR3 sequence is 12 residues long. Trimming removed 5 bases at V and 8 bases at J, with 10 bases between. CDR3 protein: CASSPYSDEQFF. In DNA form, the CDR3 reads TGTGCCAGCAGCCCTTACAGCGATGAGCAGTTCTTC.

J is TRBJ2-1 and V is TRBV3-1; 8 nucleotides agree with TRBD2. Germline trimming cut 4 bases from V and 7 bases from J; bases unmatched to any gene: 6. Germline CDR1 LGHDT, CDR2 YNNKEL (reference sequence). CDR3 length: 14 amino acids. Here the CDR3 reads CASSRRAGENEQFF. In nucleotides, the CDR3 is TGTGCCAGCAGCCGCCGAGCGGGAGAAAATGAGCAGTTCTTC.

This clonotype was found many times. This chain links TRBV5-6 with TRBJ1-3; the match to TRBD1 covers 7 bases. The germline CDR1 and CDR2 sequences are SGHDT and YYEEEE. Losses at the gene ends were 2 bases for V and 1 base for J; bases not matched to a gene: 9. The CDR3 sequence is 17 residues long. The CDR3 here is CASSFKDRQNSGNTIYF. The CDR3, as DNA: TGTGCCAGCAGCTTCAAGGACAGGCAAAATTCTGGAAACACCATATATTTT.

The table lists this clonotype with a few counts. This chain links TRBV5-4 with TRBJ2-1, with D unresolved. Germline V gene lookup returns CDR1 SGHNT and CDR2 YYREEE (reference sequence). V was shortened by 0 bases and J by 6 bases, with 10 bases between the two germline ends. This CDR3 is 14 amino acids long. Here the CDR3 reads CASSLGVGVNEQFF. CDR3 sequence (DNA): TGTGCCAGCAGCTTGGGAGTCGGAGTCAATGAGCAGTTCTTC.

This clonotype was found a few times. The chain uses TRBV9 and TRBJ1-5; no reliable D call. This CDR3 comprises 15 residues. Germline CDR1 and CDR2: SGDLS and YYNGEE. V was cut by 1 base and J by 3 bases, with 11 bases left in between. CDR3 protein: CASSVSGLNNQPQHF. CDR3 DNA sequence: TGTGCCAGCAGCGTATCGGGGTTGAACAATCAGCCCCAGCATTTT.

This clonotype was counted only a few times. This chain uses TRBV6-5 with TRBJ1-6; 12 nucleotides line up with TRBD1. The germline V gene has CDR1 MNHEY and CDR2 SVGAGI. The CDR3 spans 19 residues. Trimming cost V 4 bases and J 0 bases; bases outside gene matches: 7. CDR3 sequence (DNA): TGTGCCAGCAGTTCCCCGGGACAGGGGGCCCCCTCCTATAATTCACCCCTCCACTTT. This gives the protein CASSSPGQGAPSYNSPLHF.

The chain carries TRBV6-6 and TRBJ2-1; 10 bases are a match to TRBD2. V was clipped by 5 bases and J by 4 bases; unmatched bases: 8. This CDR3 has 16 amino acids. The germline CDR1 and CDR2 sequences are MNHNY and SVGAGI (reference sequence). The CDR3 is CASSHWDSGGYNEQFF. The CDR3 DNA is TGTGCCAGCAGTCACTGGGATAGCGGGGGGTACAATGAGCAGTTCTTC.

This clonotype has just a few counts. The chain joins TRBV9 to TRBJ1-3; D gene uncertain. The CDR3 spans 15 residues. Germline V gene lookup returns CDR1 SGDLS and CDR2 YYNGEE. Trimming took off 0 bases at V and 4 bases at J, with 11 bases between the two ends. The CDR3 region is CASSVDSGIGNTIYF. The DNA of the CDR3 is TGTGCCAGCAGCGTAGATTCGGGGATAGGAAACACCATATATTTT. The full variable domain, in which reference TRBV9 and TRBJ1-3 provide the parts outside the CDR3, is DSGVTQTPKHLITATGQRVTLRCSPRSGDLSVYWYQQSLDQGLQFLIQYYNGEERAKGNILERFSAQQFPDLHSELNLSSLELGDSALYFCASSVDSGIGNTIYFGEGSWLTVV.

This clonotype was seen more than once but under ten times. The V call is TRBV18, the J call TRBJ1-4, with D perhaps TRBD1 (5 bases). Germline V CDR1 and CDR2: KGHSH, LQKENI. Trimming removed 0 bases from V and 8 bases from J, with 10 bases in between. The CDR3 runs 14 residues. As DNA, the CDR3 is TGTGCCAGCTCACCACCGGCAGGGTGGGAAAAACTGTTTTTT. Amino acids: CASSPPAGWEKLFF.

This clonotype occurred a few times. The chain links TRBV20-1 to TRBJ1-3; D may be TRBD1 (6 bases). V was cut by 2 bases and J by 0 bases, with 17 bases left in between. The CDR3 length is 17 residues. Germline values: CDR1 DFQATT, CDR2 SNEGSKA (reference sequence). CDR3 in amino acids: CSARSRTGFPSGNTIYF. In nucleotides, the CDR3 is TGCAGTGCTAGAAGCCGAACAGGGTTCCCCTCTGGAAACACCATATATTTT.

This clonotype was counted between two and nine times. This chain links TRBV20-1 with TRBJ1-4; D remains unclear. With 4 bases removed from V and 0 bases from J, the gap between germline ends came to 6 bases. The CDR3 runs to 13 residues. Germline CDR1 is DFQATT and CDR2 is SNEGSKA (reference sequence). CDR3 nucleotides: TGCAGTGCTATTCCTACAACTAATGAAAAACTGTTTTTT. It translates to CSAIPTTNEKLFF.

The table lists this clonotype with a few counts. At one end, the junction sequence differs from germline, possibly due to a read error. The J gene is TRBJ2-3, the V gene TRBV7-7, with D possibly TRBD1 on 6 matching bases. There are 12 residues in the CDR3. CDR1 is SSHAT, CDR2 FNYEAQ, per germline (reference sequence). The CDR3 sequence is CASSPEGVTQYF. CDR3 nucleotide sequence: TGTGCTAGCAGCCCCGAGGGGGTTACGCAGTATTTT.

V and J are TRBV14 and TRBJ2-7, with 7 bases identical to TRBD1. In germline, CDR1 is SGHDN, CDR2 FVKESK. The CDR3 is made up of 17 amino acids. With V trimmed by 4 bases and J by 1 base, 13 bases remained unmatched. CDR3 region: CASSPTRDRGPSYEQYF. The DNA of the CDR3 is TGTGCCAGCAGCCCGACCCGGGACAGAGGACCATCCTACGAGCAGTACTTC.

A few counts support this clonotype. The chain carries TRBV6-1 and TRBJ2-4; D gene ambiguous. CDR3 length: 16 residues. V was cut by 1 base and J by 0 bases, with 10 bases left in between. Germline V lookup: CDR1 MNHNS, CDR2 SASEGT. This CDR3 reads CASSEGVGLAKNIQYF. As DNA, the CDR3 is TGTGCCAGCAGTGAAGGGGTGGGCTTAGCCAAAAACATTCAGTACTTC.

The CDR3 DNA follows: TGTGCCAGCAGCTTGTTCAGGGCAGATACGCAGTATTTT. It specifies CASSLFRADTQYF. The J gene is TRBJ2-3, the V gene TRBV11-2; the D gene is possibly TRBD1 (5 bases). This CDR3 has 13 residues. Trimming removed 3 bases at V and 4 bases at J, with 8 bases between. Germline-derived CDR1 and CDR2 are SGHAT and FQNNGV.

In nucleotides, the CDR3 is TGCGCCAGCAGCTTGCAAGTGGGCACAGATACGCAGTATTTT. Protein product: CASSLQVGTDTQYF. The gene calls are TRBV5-1 and TRBJ2-3; D ambiguous. Germline CDR1 SGHRS, CDR2 YFSETQ. This CDR3 is built from 14 residues. Trimming took off 1 base at V and 1 base at J, with 7 bases between the two ends.